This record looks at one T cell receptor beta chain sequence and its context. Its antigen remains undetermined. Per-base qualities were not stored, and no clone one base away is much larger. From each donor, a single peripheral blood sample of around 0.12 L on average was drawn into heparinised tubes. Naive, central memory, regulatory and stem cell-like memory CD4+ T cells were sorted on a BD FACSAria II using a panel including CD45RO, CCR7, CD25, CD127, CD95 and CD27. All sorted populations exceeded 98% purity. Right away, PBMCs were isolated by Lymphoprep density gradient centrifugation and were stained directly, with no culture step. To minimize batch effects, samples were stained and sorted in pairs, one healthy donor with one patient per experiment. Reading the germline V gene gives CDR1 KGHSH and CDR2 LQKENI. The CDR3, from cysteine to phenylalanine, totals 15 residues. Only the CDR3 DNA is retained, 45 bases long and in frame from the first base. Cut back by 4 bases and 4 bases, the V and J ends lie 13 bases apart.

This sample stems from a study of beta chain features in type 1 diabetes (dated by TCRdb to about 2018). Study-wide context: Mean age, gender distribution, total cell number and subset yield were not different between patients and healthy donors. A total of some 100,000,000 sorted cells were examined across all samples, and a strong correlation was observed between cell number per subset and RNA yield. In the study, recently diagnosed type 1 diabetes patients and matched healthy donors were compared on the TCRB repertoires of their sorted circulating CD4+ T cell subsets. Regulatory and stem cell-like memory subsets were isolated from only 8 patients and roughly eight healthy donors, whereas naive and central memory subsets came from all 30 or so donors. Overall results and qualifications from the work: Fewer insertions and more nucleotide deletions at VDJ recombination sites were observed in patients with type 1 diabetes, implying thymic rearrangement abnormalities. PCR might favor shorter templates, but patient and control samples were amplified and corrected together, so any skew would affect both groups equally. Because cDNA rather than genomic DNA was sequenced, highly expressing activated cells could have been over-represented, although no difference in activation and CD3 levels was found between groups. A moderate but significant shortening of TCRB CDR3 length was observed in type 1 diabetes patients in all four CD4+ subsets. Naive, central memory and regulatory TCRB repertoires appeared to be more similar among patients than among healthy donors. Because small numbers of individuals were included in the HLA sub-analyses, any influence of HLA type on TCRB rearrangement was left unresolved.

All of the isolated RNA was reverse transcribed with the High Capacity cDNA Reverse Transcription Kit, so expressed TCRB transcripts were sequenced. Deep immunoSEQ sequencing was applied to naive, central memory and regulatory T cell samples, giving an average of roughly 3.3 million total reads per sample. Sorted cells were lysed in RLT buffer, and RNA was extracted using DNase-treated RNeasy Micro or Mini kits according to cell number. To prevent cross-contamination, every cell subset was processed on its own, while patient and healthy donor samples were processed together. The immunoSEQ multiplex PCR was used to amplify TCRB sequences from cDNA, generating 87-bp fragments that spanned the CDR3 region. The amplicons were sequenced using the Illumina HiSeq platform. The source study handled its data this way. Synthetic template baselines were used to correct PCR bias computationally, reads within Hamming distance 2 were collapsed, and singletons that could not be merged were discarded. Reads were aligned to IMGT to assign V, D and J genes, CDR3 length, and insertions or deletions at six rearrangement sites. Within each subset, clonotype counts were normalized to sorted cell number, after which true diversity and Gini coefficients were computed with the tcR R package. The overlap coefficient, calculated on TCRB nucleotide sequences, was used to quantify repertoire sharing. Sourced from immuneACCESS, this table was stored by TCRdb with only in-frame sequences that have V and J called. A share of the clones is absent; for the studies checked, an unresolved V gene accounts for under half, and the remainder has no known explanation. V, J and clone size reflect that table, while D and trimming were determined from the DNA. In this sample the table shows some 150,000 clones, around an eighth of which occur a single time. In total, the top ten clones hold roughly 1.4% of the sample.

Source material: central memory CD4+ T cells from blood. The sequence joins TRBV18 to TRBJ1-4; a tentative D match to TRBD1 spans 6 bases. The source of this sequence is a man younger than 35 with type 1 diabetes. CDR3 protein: CASSLDGQFNEKLFF. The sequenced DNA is TGTGCCAGCTCACTGGATGGACAGTTTAATGAAAAACTGTTTTTT.